These 31 T cell receptor beta chains came from one sample sequenced in a study of T cell changes during pregnancy in multiple sclerosis. Profiling relied on immunoSEQ multiplex PCR, and the TCRdb table lists in-frame clones only, not all of them. The sample has over 55,000 clones, 90% to 95% seen once. Here the sequenced sample was peripheral blood, taken after pregnancy. The receptors shown here come from a female donor with multiple sclerosis, enrolled in a pregnancy study.

V and J are TRBV6-5 and TRBJ2-3, with 10 bases matching TRBD2. V shed 0 bases, J shed 0 bases, and the junction held 0 bases outside the gene matches. Germline V gene data show CDR1 as MNHEY and CDR2 as SVGAGI. This CDR3 has 16 residues. The CDR3 sequence: CASSYSTSGSTDTQYF. The CDR3 bases are TGTGCCAGCAGTTACTCGACTAGCGGGAGCACAGATACGCAGTATTTT.

This chain connects TRBV5-8 to TRBJ2-7; 9 nucleotides line up with TRBD2. CDR1 is SGHTS and CDR2 is YDEGEE in the germline V gene. J was trimmed by 12 bases and V by 0 bases; bases with no gene match: 1. There are 11 residues in the CDR3. CDR3 coding DNA: TGTGCCAGCAGCTTGGGACTAGCGGTGTACTTC. This translates into CASSLGLAVYF. Based on the CDR3 plus reference TRBV5-8 and TRBJ2-7, the full variable domain is EAGVTQSPTHLIKTRGQQATLRCSPISGHTSVYWYQQALGLGLQFLLWYDEGEERNRGNFPPRFSGRQFPNYSSELNVNALELEDSALYLCASSLGLAVYFGPGTRLTVT.

The chain uses TRBV4-3 and TRBJ2-3; D is possibly TRBD2 (6 bases). There are 14 residues in the CDR3. Trimming removed 1 base at V and 5 bases at J, with 10 bases between. Germline CDR1 and CDR2: LGHNA and YSLEER. CDR3 sequence: CASSQGTIRDTQYF. The CDR3 region has the DNA TGCGCCAGCAGCCAAGGGACTATTAGAGATACGCAGTATTTT.

The chain couples TRBV15 to TRBJ1-4; 8 nucleotides align to TRBD1. The V gene end was trimmed by 5 bases and the J gene end by 8 bases; junction bases not matched to a gene: 7. Germline V gene lookup returns CDR1 LNHNV and CDR2 YYDKDF (reference sequence). The CDR3 runs 14 residues. The CDR3 reads CATSGQGIGEKLFF. The CDR3 DNA is TGTGCCACCAGCGGACAGGGTATAGGGGAAAAACTGTTTTTT.

The chain joins TRBV5-5 to TRBJ2-7, with 10 bases fitting TRBD1. This CDR3 region has 15 residues. J was trimmed by 2 bases and V by 4 bases; bases with no gene match: 6. Germline V CDR1 and CDR2: SGHKS, YYEKEE (reference sequence). As DNA, the CDR3 is TGTGCCAGCAGCAACTCCGGGACAGGGGCCTACGAGCAGTACTTC. Translated, it gives CASSNSGTGAYEQYF. The variable domain in full, with the rest retrieved from reference TRBV5-5 and TRBJ2-7, is DAGVTQSPTHLIKTRGQQVTLRCSPISGHKSVSWYQQVLGQGPQFIFQYYEKEERGRGNFPDRFSARQFPNYSSELNVNALLLGDSALYLCASSNSGTGAYEQYFGPGTRLTVT.

The chain carries TRBV7-9 and TRBJ2-5; TRBD2 matches at 7 bases. Looked up from germline, CDR1 is SEHNR and CDR2 is FQNEAQ (reference sequence). With V trimmed by 6 bases and J by 6 bases, 4 bases remained unmatched. The CDR3 consists of 12 residues. The CDR3 nucleotides read TGTGCCAGCAGTCGAGCGGGGAAGACCCAGTACTTC. Its translation: CASSRAGKTQYF.

This chain links TRBV6-5 with TRBJ2-7, with TRBD2 matching 12 bases. The CDR3 runs to 14 residues. The trim removed 5 bases at V and 5 bases at J, leaving 4 bases unmatched. Per germline, CDR1 MNHEY and CDR2 SVGAGI. The CDR3 DNA reads TGTGCCAGCAGTCCCGGACTAGCGGGAAACGAGCAGTACTTC. Amino acids: CASSPGLAGNEQYF.

V usage is TRBV18 and J usage is TRBJ1-2; D might be TRBD1 (5 bases). The CDR3 has 13 amino acids. Germline loops: CDR1 KGHSH, CDR2 LQKENI. V lost 0 bases and J lost 5, with 7 bases in between. The CDR3 reads CASSPPQGYGYTF. As DNA, the CDR3 is TGTGCCAGCTCACCACCCCAGGGTTATGGCTACACCTTC. Combining the CDR3 with reference TRBV18 and TRBJ1-2 gives the whole variable domain NAGVMQNPRHLVRRRGQEARLRCSPMKGHSHVYWYRQLPEEGLKFMVYLQKENIIDESGMPKERFSAEFPKEGPSILRIQQVVRGDSAAYFCASSPPQGYGYTFGSGTRLTVV.

For the CDR3, the DNA is TGTGCCAGCAGTGACTCGACAAACACCGGGGAGCTGTTTTTT. It is translated as CASSDSTNTGELFF. This chain connects TRBV6-4 to TRBJ2-2, with D hard to call. CDR1 is MRHNA, CDR2 SNTAGT, per germline. This CDR3 is built from 14 residues. Between the trimmed V and J ends, which lost 0 bases and 2 bases, there was a span of 4 bases.

This clone was observed a single time. This rearrangement joins TRBV5-1 to TRBJ2-1; 12 nucleotides match TRBD2. This CDR3 has 15 amino acids. CDR1 is SGHRS and CDR2 is YFSETQ in the germline V gene. J lost 8 bases, V lost 3 bases, and 6 bases had no gene match. CDR3 nucleotides: TGCGCCAGCAGCTCGACTAGCGGGAGATTCTATGAGCAGTTCTTC. This gives the protein CASSSTSGRFYEQFF.

The sample holds one count of this clone. This chain links TRBV7-9 with TRBJ2-7; maybe TRBD1 (6 bases). Germline-derived CDR1 and CDR2 are SEHNR and FQNEAQ (reference sequence). Trimming took off 0 bases at V and 4 bases at J, with 16 bases between the two ends. This CDR3 is 16 amino acids long. The CDR3 nucleotides are TGTGCCAGCAGCTTAGCGCTTGGGGGACACCAATACGAGCAGTACTTC. Its translation: CASSLALGGHQYEQYF.

The V gene is TRBV29-1, the J gene TRBJ2-5, with D possibly being TRBD2 (6 bases). V lost 0 bases to trimming and J lost 5 bases, with 10 bases between them. Germline CDR1 is SQVTM and CDR2 is ANQGSEA. The CDR3 covers 13 residues. The CDR3 loop reads CSVEEEGFETQYF. CDR3 nucleotides: TGCAGCGTTGAAGAGGAGGGATTCGAGACCCAGTACTTC.

This sequence joins TRBV27 and TRBJ2-7, with D tentatively TRBD2 (5 bases). V lost 2 bases to trimming and J lost 4 bases, with 12 bases between them. This CDR3 spans 14 amino acids. From germline, CDR1 is MNHEY and CDR2 SMNVEV (reference sequence). As DNA, the CDR3 is TGTGCCAGCAGTTTACGGGGTACGGGATACGAGCAGTACTTC. Translating it yields CASSLRGTGYEQYF.

The chain recombines TRBV4-2 with TRBJ2-1; 7 bases agree with TRBD2. The germline gives CDR1 LGHNA, CDR2 YNFKEQ. The CDR3 has 17 amino acids. The V gene end was trimmed by 0 bases and the J gene end by 6 bases; junction bases not matched to a gene: 11. Here the CDR3 DNA reads TGTGCCAGCAGCCAAGATGGTCTCGGGAGGCTGACCAATGAGCAGTTCTTC. Protein product: CASSQDGLGRLTNEQFF.

The chain recombines TRBV11-3 with TRBJ2-3, with TRBD2 matching 9 bases. V lost 2 bases and J lost 3; bases outside the gene matches: 3. CDR1 and CDR2 from the germline V gene are SGHNT and YENEEA. The CDR3 spans 15 residues. Here the CDR3 DNA reads TGTGCCAGCAGCTTAAATAGCGGGAGAACAGATACGCAGTATTTT. This codes for CASSLNSGRTDTQYF. Based on the CDR3 plus reference TRBV11-3 and TRBJ2-3, the full variable domain is EAGVVQSPRYKIIEKKQPVAFWCNPISGHNTLYWYLQNLGQGPELLIRYENEEAVDDSQLPKDRFSAERLKGVDSTLKIQPAELGDSAVYLCASSLNSGRTDTQYFGPGTRLTVL.

The chain combines TRBV5-1 with TRBJ2-5; D unclear. Germline V gene sequence: CDR1 SGHRS, CDR2 YFSETQ. Trimming left V 0 bases short and J 3 bases short, with 12 bases between. This CDR3 is 15 amino acids long. CDR3 region: CASSLAGRIEETQYF. CDR3 DNA sequence: TGCGCCAGCAGCTTGGCCGGTAGAATTGAAGAGACCCAGTACTTC.

Many counts were recorded for this clone. The rearrangement joins TRBV19 to TRBJ1-1; D is undetermined. Germline V gives CDR1 LNHDA, CDR2 SQIVND (reference sequence). This CDR3 is built from 17 residues. V dropped 0 bases and J dropped 1 base, with 15 bases sitting between them. CDR3 DNA: TGTGCCAGTAGTATAGATCGGCCAGGCGAGGGGAACACTGAAGCTTTCTTT. Its protein product is CASSIDRPGEGNTEAFF.

CDR3 amino acids: CASNYGGDTEAFF. CDR3 sequence (DNA): TGTGCCAGCAACTACGGGGGGGACACTGAAGCTTTCTTT. The rearrangement uses TRBV6-5 and TRBJ1-1, with D perhaps TRBD1 (5 bases). The CDR3 spans 13 residues. CDR1 MNHEY and CDR2 SVGAGI come from the germline V gene. V gave up 7 bases and J gave up 3 bases, with 12 bases separating them.

J is TRBJ2-4 and V is TRBV7-9; 8 nucleotides agree with TRBD1. This CDR3 comprises 13 residues. Per germline, CDR1 SEHNR and CDR2 FQNEAQ (reference sequence). V was pared by 2 bases and J by 15 bases, with 9 bases of the junction left unmatched. CDR3 loop: CASSLREQGGMYF. The CDR3 DNA reads as TGTGCCAGCAGCTTAAGAGAACAGGGGGGTATGTACTTC.

This chain links TRBV27 with TRBJ1-1; tentatively, D is TRBD1 (6 bases). From germline, CDR1 is MNHEY and CDR2 SMNVEV (reference sequence). The CDR3 length is 14 residues. V lost 3 bases to trimming and J lost 2 bases, with 10 bases between them. CDR3 amino acids: CASSFGTPNTEAFF. The CDR3 nucleotides read TGTGCCAGCAGTTTCGGGACACCAAACACTGAAGCTTTCTTT.

The chain joins TRBV27 to TRBJ1-1; D is unresolved. The CDR3 sequence is 12 residues long. Trimming shortened V by 6 bases and J by 0 bases, and 5 bases separated the two germline ends. Germline V gives CDR1 MNHEY, CDR2 SMNVEV (reference sequence). The CDR3 loop is CASRRVNTEAFF. CDR3 sequence (DNA): TGTGCCAGCAGGAGGGTGAACACTGAAGCTTTCTTT.

The genes are TRBV7-3 and TRBJ2-1; 11 bases are shared with TRBD2. In germline, CDR1 is SGHTA, CDR2 FQGTGA. V lost 5 bases and J lost 2; bases outside the gene matches: 2. CDR3 length equals 15 residues. CDR3 coding DNA: TGTGCCAGCAGCCGGACTAGCGGGCCCTACAATGAGCAGTTCTTC. Translated: CASSRTSGPYNEQFF.

The chain is built from TRBV29-1 and TRBJ1-2, with a weak D call TRBD1 (6 bases). The germline V gene has CDR1 SQVTM and CDR2 ANQGSEA. V was trimmed by 4 bases and J by 4 bases, leaving 13 bases between them. CDR3 size: 13 residues. Here the CDR3 reads CSVGGGESYGYTF. The CDR3 DNA reads as TGCAGCGTTGGGGGGGGCGAATCCTATGGCTACACCTTC.

The gene calls are TRBV5-6 and TRBJ1-2; the D is unclear. Germline lookup yields CDR1 SGHDT and CDR2 YYEEEE. Trimming removed 5 bases from V and 0 bases from J, with 14 bases in between. The CDR3 is 15 amino acids. The CDR3 DNA sequence: TGTGCCAGCAGGCCCGTCGGGGAAACTAACTATGGCTACACCTTC. This codes for CASRPVGETNYGYTF.

This chain connects TRBV30 to TRBJ1-1, with TRBD1 as a possible D gene (6 bases). This CDR3 is built from 11 residues. The V end lost 5 bases, the J end lost 6 bases, and 10 bases lay between the germline ends. The germline V gene has CDR1 GTSNPN and CDR2 SVGIG (reference sequence). The CDR3 reads CAWGGHAEAFF. The CDR3 coding sequence is TGTGCCTGGGGGGGACACGCTGAAGCTTTCTTT.

The sample holds one count of this clone. The rearrangement links TRBV6-6 to TRBJ1-1; D might be TRBD1 (5 bases). The germline CDR1 and CDR2 sequences are MNHNY and SVGAGI (reference sequence). V lost 2 bases and J lost 5, with 12 bases in between. This CDR3 region has 14 residues. The CDR3 nucleotides are TGTGCCAGCAGTTACGGAGGGGTGGAGACTGAAGCTTTCTTT. Protein sequence: CASSYGGVETEAFF.

The chain uses TRBV5-4 and TRBJ2-1; 9 nucleotides align to TRBD2. The CDR3 runs to 15 residues. The V and J ends lost 4 bases and 7 bases, in that order; junction bases with no gene match: 9. Germline CDR1 reads SGHNT; CDR2 reads YYREEE (reference sequence). The CDR3 spells CASSPPRGRGNEQFF. The CDR3 DNA reads as TGTGCCAGCAGCCCCCCCCGCGGGAGGGGTAATGAGCAGTTCTTC.

The chain recombines TRBV19 with TRBJ2-1, with 10 bases matching TRBD2. The ends lost 2 bases at V and 10 bases at J; junction bases unmatched: 11. This CDR3 has 16 amino acids. From germline, CDR1 is LNHDA and CDR2 SQIVND (reference sequence). The CDR3 sequence is CASSINLAGVRPEQFF. The CDR3 region has the DNA TGTGCCAGTAGTATAAATCTAGCGGGAGTTCGACCCGAGCAGTTCTTC.

The J gene is TRBJ2-7, the V gene TRBV29-1; 11 bases align to TRBD2. The V gene's germline CDR1 is SQVTM and CDR2 ANQGSEA. V was pared by 7 bases and J by 7 bases, with 18 bases of the junction left unmatched. The CDR3 spans 16 residues. CDR3 bases: TGCAGCGCTAACGCCCCTAGCGGGAGGTCGGCAGCGGAGCAGTACTTC. It codes for CSANAPSGRSAAEQYF.

This sequence joins TRBV7-9 and TRBJ2-1, with TRBD2 matching 7 bases. CDR1 is SEHNR and CDR2 is FQNEAQ in the germline V gene (reference sequence). The CDR3 loop spans 16 amino acids. Unmatched junction bases numbered 11, after V lost 5 bases and J lost 4 bases. For the CDR3, the DNA is TGTGCCAGCAGCGGCCGCGGCGCGGGAGTATACAATGAGCAGTTCTTC. Its translation: CASSGRGAGVYNEQFF.

The chain uses TRBV5-1 and TRBJ1-3; D is undetermined. Trimming shortened V by 1 base and J by 0 bases, and 8 bases separated the two germline ends. CDR1 is SGHRS and CDR2 is YFSETQ in the germline V gene. There are 15 residues in the CDR3. The CDR3 DNA reads TGCGCCAGCAGCTTGCTCGGGGACTCTGGAAACACCATATATTTT. This codes for CASSLLGDSGNTIYF.